The clone carrying this T cell receptor beta chain was seen just once. This record comes from a study of CD8+ T cells in alopecia areata. RNA was extracted and reverse transcribed into cDNA as the sequencing template. Clones were sequenced by immunoSEQ multiplex PCR, and TCRdb holds only the in-frame ones, with some missing. The sample gives fewer than 200,000 clones, about three fifths of which show up once; about a sixth is in the top ten. Treatment reported: oral pan-JAK inhibitor, 5-10 mg twice daily. CDR1 and CDR2 from the germline V gene are GTSNPN and SVGIG (reference sequence). The CDR3 contains 17 residues. V shed 3 bases and J 9 bases; nucleotides not matched to a gene: 13.

This receptor was taken from a human donor with alopecia areata. The chain uses TRBV30 and TRBJ1-6; 11 positions agree with TRBD1. Sequencing was performed on CD4+ T cells sorted from blood, taken at approximately week 61, from a patient treated with tofacitinib. This CDR3 is CAWSATGQGGIFSPLHF. Here the CDR3 DNA reads TGTGCCTGGAGCGCAACGGGACAGGGGGGTATTTTTTCACCCCTCCACTTT.